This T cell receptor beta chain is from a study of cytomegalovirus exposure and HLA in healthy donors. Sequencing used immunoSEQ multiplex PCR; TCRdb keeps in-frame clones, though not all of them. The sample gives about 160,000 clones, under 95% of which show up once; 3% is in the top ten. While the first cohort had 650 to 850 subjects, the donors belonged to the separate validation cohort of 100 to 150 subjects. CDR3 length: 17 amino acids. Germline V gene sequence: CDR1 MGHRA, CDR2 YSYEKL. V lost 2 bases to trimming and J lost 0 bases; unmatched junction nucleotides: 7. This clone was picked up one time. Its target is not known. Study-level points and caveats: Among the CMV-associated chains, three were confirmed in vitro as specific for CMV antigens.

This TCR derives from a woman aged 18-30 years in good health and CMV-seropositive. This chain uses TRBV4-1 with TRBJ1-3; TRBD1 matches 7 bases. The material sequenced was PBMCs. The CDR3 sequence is CASSQQGGKISGNTIYF. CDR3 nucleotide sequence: TGCGCCAGCAGCCAACAGGGGGGCAAGATCTCTGGAAACACCATATATTTT.